The next 32 T cell receptor beta chains were all read from a single sample in a study of Ad26.COV2.S vaccination and SARS-CoV-2 variants. The treatment: 19 received Ad26.COV2.S at low or high dose, single or two shots; about 5 received placebo; per-sample allocation not given. At day 63 after the first vaccine or placebo injection, samples were drawn. The assay was immunoSEQ multiplex PCR, and TCRdb's table has in-frame clones only and misses some. This sample has 350,000 to 500,000 clones, with about 88% found just once. Source: peripheral blood, taken in a trial of Ad26.COV2.S vaccine versus placebo. The origin of the receptors is a person aged 18-60 years who received the Ad26.COV2.S COVID-19 vaccine or a placebo.

V gene TRBV5-1 combines with J gene TRBJ2-3, with D possibly TRBD1 on 5 matching bases. The germline V and J ends were trimmed by 4 bases and 4 bases, with 22 bases remaining between them. CDR1 is SGHRS and CDR2 is YFSETQ in the germline V gene. The CDR3 extends over 17 amino acids. This chain's CDR3 is CASSHNPGPKKPDTQYF. CDR3 in DNA: TGCGCCAGCAGCCACAACCCAGGGCCGAAAAAACCAGATACGCAGTATTTT.

In its sample, this clone was seen once. J is TRBJ2-1 and V is TRBV7-2; 11 bases align to TRBD2. CDR3 length: 15 residues. In germline, CDR1 is SGHTA, CDR2 FQGNSA. J lost 9 bases, V lost 3 bases, and 7 bases had no gene match. CDR3 DNA: TGTGCCAGCAGCTTTTTAGCGGGAGGGCCCGTTGAGCAGTTCTTC. Translated, it gives CASSFLAGGPVEQFF.

The chain employs TRBV18 and TRBJ1-4; the match to TRBD1 covers 7 bases. The germline V gene has CDR1 KGHSH and CDR2 LQKENI. The V segment lost 4 bases and the J segment 0 bases; nucleotides outside the gene matches: 8. This CDR3 region has 17 residues. CDR3 loop: CASSLYHDRATNEKLFF. DNA for the CDR3: TGTGCCAGCTCACTCTACCACGACAGGGCAACTAATGAAAAACTGTTTTTT.

The V call is TRBV15, the J call TRBJ1-1; D might be TRBD1 (5 bases). Trimming removed 1 base from V and 12 bases from J, with 15 bases in between. Germline loops: CDR1 LNHNV, CDR2 YYDKDF (reference sequence). This CDR3 comprises 13 residues. CDR3 coding DNA: TGTGCCACCAGCAGAGCATCCGGGACGGTGCCTTTCTTT. As protein: CATSRASGTVPFF.

V usage is TRBV19 and J usage is TRBJ2-4, with 10 bases identical to TRBD2. The V and J ends lost 6 bases and 4 bases, in that order; junction bases with no gene match: 3. CDR1 and CDR2 (germline): LNHDA, SQIVND (reference sequence). The CDR3 is 14 amino acids. The CDR3 region is CASRVAGGKNIQYF. The CDR3 nucleotides read TGTGCCAGTAGGGTAGCGGGAGGTAAAAACATTCAGTACTTC.

The rearrangement links TRBV28 to TRBJ2-2; D unresolved. The CDR3 is 16 amino acids. Germline V gives CDR1 MDHEN, CDR2 SYDVKM. V was cut by 0 bases and J by 5 bases, with 13 bases left in between. The CDR3 sequence is CASSLWGLKSTGELFF. CDR3 in DNA: TGTGCCAGCAGTTTATGGGGCCTCAAATCGACCGGGGAGCTGTTTTTT. The full variable domain, with the rest looked up from reference TRBV28 and TRBJ2-2, is DVKVTQSSRYLVKRTGEKVFLECVQDMDHENMFWYRQDPGLGLRLIYFSYDVKMKEKGDIPEGYSVSREKKERFSLILESASTNQTSMYLCASSLWGLKSTGELFFGEGSRLTVL.

The chain recombines TRBV12-2 with TRBJ1-2. TRBV12-2 is recorded as a pseudogene. The CDR3 contains 15 residues. The CDR3 spells CASRLVTGPFECYTF. CDR3 sequence (DNA): TGTGCAAGTCGCTTAGTTACGGGACCCTTCGAGTGCTACACCTTC.

The rearrangement uses TRBV19 and TRBJ2-7, with D hard to call. V was shortened by 5 bases and J by 0 bases, with 8 bases between the two germline ends. Germline values: CDR1 LNHDA, CDR2 SQIVND (reference sequence). There are 13 residues in the CDR3. In nucleotides, the CDR3 is TGTGCCAGTAGTTACTCTCCCTCCTACGAGCAGTACTTC. Translation: CASSYSPSYEQYF.

The chain joins TRBV6-5 to TRBJ1-1; no definite D call. Trimming pared 0 bases from V and 5 bases from J, leaving 7 bases between. This CDR3 contains 13 residues. The germline V gene has CDR1 MNHEY and CDR2 SVGAGI. The CDR3 sequence: CASSYSSRTEAFF. The CDR3, as DNA: TGTGCCAGCAGTTACTCGTCAAGGACTGAAGCTTTCTTT.

The chain couples TRBV7-3 to TRBJ1-1; perhaps TRBD1 as D (6 bases). The ends were cut back, 5 bases at V and 2 bases at J, with 12 bases in the middle. The CDR3 contains 14 residues. Germline V gene lookup returns CDR1 SGHTA and CDR2 FQGTGA. The CDR3 spells CASSLGHHNTEAFF. The CDR3 region has the DNA TGTGCCAGCAGCCTGGGACATCACAACACTGAAGCTTTCTTT.

The genes are TRBV3-1 (or the pseudogene TRBV3-2) and TRBJ2-1; unclear D gene. Trimming cost V 10 bases and J 9 bases, with 19 bases left between them. Germline V lookup: CDR1 LGHDT, CDR2 YNNKEL (reference sequence). This CDR3 region has 13 residues. The CDR3 here is CATDPGPWGEQFF. The CDR3 DNA is TGTGCCACGGATCCCGGCCCATGGGGTGAGCAGTTCTTC.

This clone was seen a single time. The V call is TRBV21-1, the J call TRBJ1-2. TRBV21-1 is assigned pseudogene status. The CDR3 consists of 15 residues. CDR3 DNA sequence: TGTGCCAGCAGCAAAGGGAATCGGGCCGACTATGGCTACACCTTC. This codes for CASSKGNRADYGYTF.

V usage is TRBV6-5 and J usage is TRBJ2-3; D might be TRBD1 or TRBD2, each matching 5 bases. V dropped 4 bases and J dropped 2 bases, with 10 bases sitting between them. CDR1 is MNHEY, CDR2 SVGAGI, per germline. The CDR3 spans 14 residues. The CDR3 region is CASSLGPDTDTQYF. Written as DNA, the CDR3 is TGTGCCAGCAGTTTGGGACCAGACACAGATACGCAGTATTTT.

The chain combines TRBV6-5 with TRBJ1-1; D gene unclear. Trimming removed 8 bases at V and 8 bases at J, with 15 bases between. The CDR3 runs to 12 residues. Looked up from germline, CDR1 is MNHEY and CDR2 is SVGAGI. For the CDR3, the DNA is TGTGCCAGCGGCATAAGAGAGGGAGAAGCTTTCTTT. As protein: CASGIREGEAFF.

DNA of the CDR3: TGCGCCAGCAGCCCAACCAGCTACGAGCAGTACTTC. This sequence encodes CASSPTSYEQYF. The rearrangement joins TRBV5-1 to TRBJ2-7; D gene ambiguous. Between the trimmed V and J ends, which lost 4 bases and 3 bases, there was a span of 8 bases. Germline CDR1 is SGHRS and CDR2 is YFSETQ. There are 12 residues in the CDR3.

The CDR3 protein is CASSLGRGRNTEAFF. CDR3 coding DNA: TGTGCCAGCAGCTTAGGAAGGGGCCGGAACACTGAAGCTTTCTTT. V gene TRBV11-3 combines with J gene TRBJ1-1, with a tentative D call TRBD1 (5 bases). Trimming removed 1 base from V and 1 base from J, with 10 bases in between. Per germline, CDR1 SGHNT and CDR2 YENEEA. The length of the CDR3 is 15 residues.

This chain connects TRBV6-5 to TRBJ2-2; a weak D match, TRBD1 (5 bases). Trimming stripped 4 bases from V and 4 bases from J, with 10 bases between. The V gene's germline CDR1 is MNHEY and CDR2 SVGAGI. The CDR3 is 14 residues long. The CDR3 loop reads CASSWGSGTGELFF. The DNA of the CDR3 is TGTGCCAGCAGTTGGGGCTCGGGCACCGGGGAGCTGTTTTTT.

The rearrangement links TRBV11-3 to TRBJ2-5, with 9 bases matching TRBD2. Trimming at V came to 6 bases and at J to 6 bases, leaving 8 bases not matched to a gene. Germline values: CDR1 SGHNT, CDR2 YENEEA. The CDR3 is 14 residues long. The CDR3 sequence is CASSREAGGKTQYF. For the CDR3, the DNA is TGTGCCAGCAGTCGAGAAGCGGGAGGAAAGACCCAGTACTTC.

This chain joins TRBV4-3 and TRBJ2-7; 7 nucleotides align to TRBD1. V gave up 4 bases and J gave up 3 bases; unmatched junction bases: 15. The V gene's germline CDR1 is LGHNA and CDR2 YSLEER. CDR3 length equals 17 residues. The chain's CDR3 is CASSRQTGPRALYEQYF. The CDR3 region has the DNA TGCGCCAGCAGCCGGCAGACAGGGCCCCGAGCCCTCTACGAGCAGTACTTC.

The genes are TRBV7-2 and TRBJ1-1; no clear D. V shed 4 bases and J shed 0 bases, with 12 bases lying between them. The CDR3 is 15 amino acids. The V gene's germline CDR1 is SGHTA and CDR2 FQGNSA. CDR3 DNA sequence: TGTGCCAGCAGCTACTACGAGGCGGTGAACACTGAAGCTTTCTTT. It translates to CASSYYEAVNTEAFF.

The J gene is TRBJ1-1, the V gene TRBV5-6; D gene uncertain. This CDR3 is 15 amino acids long. Germline V gene data show CDR1 as SGHDT and CDR2 as YYEEEE. Trimming took 6 bases from V and 0 from J, leaving 15 bases between them. The CDR3 DNA follows: TGTGCCAGCACTCGGTGGGAGCTGGTGAACACTGAAGCTTTCTTT. It yields the protein CASTRWELVNTEAFF.

The rearrangement links TRBV16 to TRBJ1-2; D is unresolved. This CDR3 region has 12 residues. Germline assignment: CDR1 KGHSY and CDR2 FQNENV. V lost 0 bases, J lost 4 bases, and 3 bases lay in between. The CDR3: CASSQSPYGYTF. In nucleotides, the CDR3 is TGTGCCAGCAGCCAATCTCCCTATGGCTACACCTTC.

The rearrangement links TRBV2 to TRBJ2-5; a possible D gene is TRBD2 (5 bases). With 8 bases removed from V and 5 bases from J, the gap between germline ends came to 15 bases. Germline V CDR1 and CDR2: SNHLY, FYNNEI. The CDR3 sequence is 13 residues long. The CDR3 DNA reads as TGTGCCAGCGGTCCAGGAGGCCGGGAGACCCAGTACTTC. Its translation: CASGPGGRETQYF.

The chain recombines TRBV6-5 with TRBJ1-2; no clear D gene. V was shortened by 0 bases and J by 8 bases, with 10 bases between the two germline ends. The CDR3 contains 13 residues. Germline assignment: CDR1 MNHEY and CDR2 SVGAGI. CDR3 sequence: CASSYSEGHGYTF. CDR3 bases: TGTGCCAGCAGTTACTCGGAGGGTCACGGCTACACCTTC.

CDR3 nucleotides: TGTGCCAGCAGTCAGGCGGGGGAAGAGACCCAGTACTTC. It specifies CASSQAGEETQYF. This chain uses TRBV5-4 with TRBJ2-5, with 7 bases aligning to TRBD2. With 5 bases clipped from V and 3 bases from J, the junction kept 4 bases outside the gene matches. CDR3 length equals 13 residues. CDR1 and CDR2 (germline): SGHNT, YYREEE (reference sequence).

The rearrangement uses TRBV6-1 and TRBJ2-7, with 8 bases aligning to TRBD1. This CDR3 has 17 amino acids. V trimming: 2 bases; J trimming: 7 bases; junction bases outside the gene matches: 16. The germline gives CDR1 MNHNS, CDR2 SASEGT. CDR3 DNA: TGTGCCAGCAGTGAAAGCATCCCTGGACAGGGCAAAGGGGAGCAGTACTTC. Translating gives CASSESIPGQGKGEQYF.

This chain connects TRBV13 to TRBJ2-7, with D unclear. Germline V gene lookup returns CDR1 PRHDT and CDR2 FYEKMQ (reference sequence). V was cut by 0 bases and J by 2 bases, with 11 bases left in between. This CDR3 spans 15 amino acids. CDR3 amino acids: CASSLGGRYAYEQYF. The CDR3 DNA reads TGTGCCAGCAGCTTAGGCGGCAGATACGCCTACGAGCAGTACTTC.

This sequence joins TRBV4-3 and TRBJ2-5, with 7 bases lining up with TRBD2. Losses at the gene ends were 4 bases for V and 5 bases for J; bases not matched to a gene: 4. CDR3 length equals 13 residues. Germline V lookup: CDR1 LGHNA, CDR2 YSLEER. Written as DNA, the CDR3 is TGCGCCAGCAGCCCAGCCGGGGGGGAGACCCAGTACTTC. It codes for CASSPAGGETQYF.

The DNA of the CDR3 is TGTGCCAGCTGCCTGGGACTGACAGATACGCAGTATTTT. This gives the protein CASCLGLTDTQYF. The rearrangement joins TRBV6-5 to TRBJ2-3, with a tentative D call TRBD2 (6 bases). The CDR3 is made up of 13 amino acids. The ends were cut back, 8 bases at V and 3 bases at J, with 12 bases in the middle. Germline V gene lookup returns CDR1 MNHEY and CDR2 SVGAGI.

This rearrangement joins TRBV15 to TRBJ2-4, with 11 bases matching TRBD1. Germline V lookup: CDR1 LNHNV, CDR2 YYDKDF (reference sequence). The ends lost 11 bases at V and 8 bases at J; junction bases unmatched: 14. There are 15 residues in the CDR3. CDR3 region: CAARRGQGASHIQYF. CDR3 DNA: TGTGCCGCCCGCCGAGGACAGGGGGCGAGCCACATTCAGTACTTC. The complete variable domain, with remaining parts taken from reference TRBV15 and TRBJ2-4, reads DAMVIQNPRYQVTQFGKPVTLSCSQTLNHNVMYWYQQKSSQAPKLLFHYYDKDFNNEADTPDNFQSRRPNTSFCFLDIRSPGLGDTAMYLCAARRGQGASHIQYFGAGTRLSVL.

V is TRBV6-1 and J is TRBJ2-7; 7 bases line up with TRBD1. The length of the CDR3 is 14 residues. The germline V gene encodes CDR1 MNHNS and CDR2 SASEGT. The V and J ends lost 1 base and 4 bases, in that order; junction bases with no gene match: 4. The CDR3 loop reads CASSEVGQAYEQYV. CDR3 DNA: TGTGCCAGCAGTGAAGTCGGACAGGCTTACGAGCAGTACGTC.

The chain has TRBV12-3 or TRBV12-4 and TRBJ2-1, with 7 bases that match TRBD2. The CDR3 spans 13 residues. V lost 5 bases to trimming and J lost 9 bases; unmatched junction nucleotides: 7. For the CDR3, the DNA is TGTGCCAGCAGTACGCACAGCGGGACTGAGCAGTTCTTC. This translates into CASSTHSGTEQFF.